The clone carrying this T cell receptor (beta chain) was seen just once. This record belongs to a study of blood T cell repertoires in COVID-19. Study background: There were acute and convalescent COVID-19 samples, and they came from the United States, Italy and Spain. The cDNA or gDNA used as material had been derived from T cells, B-cell-depleted T cells, or PBMCs.

The J segment lost 3 bases and the V segment lost 3 bases, leaving 8 bases of the junction unmatched. Germline V gene lookup returns CDR1 LGHNT and CDR2 FRNRAP. This CDR3 contains 17 residues. Original data processing: Reference gene primer amplification gave nucleated cell count estimates. The table came from immunoSEQ multiplex PCR; TCRdb's copy has only in-frame clones and leaves some out. The DNA was the basis for D and trimming; V, J and clone size are from that table. The sample lists a few hundred thousand clones, approximately 85% occurring once. The specimen was peripheral blood. The chain combines TRBV12-5 with TRBJ2-7, with 13 bases that match TRBD2. This TCR came from a man younger than 35 with active or convalescent COVID-19. The CDR3 spells CASGFSTSGGGNYEQYF. DNA for the CDR3: TGTGCTAGTGGTTTTTCCACTAGCGGGGGGGGAAACTACGAGCAGTACTTC. The full variable domain, rest sourced from reference TRBV12-5 and TRBJ2-7, is DARVTQTPRHKVTEMGQEVTMRCQPILGHNTVFWYRQTMMQGLELLAYFRNRAPLDDSGMPKDRFSAEMPDATLATLKIQPSEPRDSAVYFCASGFSTSGGGNYEQYFGPGTRLTVT.